The clone carrying this T cell receptor beta chain was seen a handful of times. Its specificity is unknown. With 5 bases clipped from V and 4 bases from J, the junction kept 9 bases outside the gene matches. The germline V gene encodes CDR1 MDHEN and CDR2 SYDVKM. The CDR3 has 16 residues. Using immunoSEQ multiplex PCR, the repertoire was profiled, and TCRdb retains in-frame clones only, with some absent. The sample includes approximately 500,000 clones, around 79% seen only once; the top ten take approximately 12%. These data belong to a study of shared clonotypes between healthy human individuals. General observations from the study: The sole specimen, blood, was sampled, and tissue repertoires likely differ.

Sequenced input: PBMCs. The sequence was collected from a woman between 40 and 50 years old in good health. Some clones in this sample may be carry-over from other donors' samples. The chain couples TRBV28 to TRBJ2-5; 11 positions agree with TRBD2. The CDR3 loop reads CASSDGTSGEGETQYF. The DNA of the CDR3 is TGTGCCAGCAGTGATGGGACTAGCGGAGAGGGAGAGACCCAGTACTTC. The variable domain in full, completed from reference TRBV28 and TRBJ2-5, reads DVKVTQSSRYLVKRTGEKVFLECVQDMDHENMFWYRQDPGLGLRLIYFSYDVKMKEKGDIPEGYSVSREKKERFSLILESASTNQTSMYLCASSDGTSGEGETQYFGPGTRLLVL.